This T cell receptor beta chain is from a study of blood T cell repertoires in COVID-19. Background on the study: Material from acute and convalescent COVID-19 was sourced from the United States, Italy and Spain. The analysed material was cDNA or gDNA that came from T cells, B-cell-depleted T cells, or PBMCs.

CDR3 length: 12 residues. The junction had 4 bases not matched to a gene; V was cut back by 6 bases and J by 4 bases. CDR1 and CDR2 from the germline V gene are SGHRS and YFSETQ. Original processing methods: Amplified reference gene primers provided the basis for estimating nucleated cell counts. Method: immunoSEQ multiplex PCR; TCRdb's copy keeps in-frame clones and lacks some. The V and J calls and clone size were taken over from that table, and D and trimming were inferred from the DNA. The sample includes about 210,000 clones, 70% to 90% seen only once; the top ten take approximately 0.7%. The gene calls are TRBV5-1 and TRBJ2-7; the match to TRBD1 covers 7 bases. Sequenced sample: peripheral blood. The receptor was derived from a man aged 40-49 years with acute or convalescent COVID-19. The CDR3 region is CASKGRGYEQYF. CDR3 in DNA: TGCGCCAGCAAGGGCAGGGGGTACGAGCAGTACTTC.